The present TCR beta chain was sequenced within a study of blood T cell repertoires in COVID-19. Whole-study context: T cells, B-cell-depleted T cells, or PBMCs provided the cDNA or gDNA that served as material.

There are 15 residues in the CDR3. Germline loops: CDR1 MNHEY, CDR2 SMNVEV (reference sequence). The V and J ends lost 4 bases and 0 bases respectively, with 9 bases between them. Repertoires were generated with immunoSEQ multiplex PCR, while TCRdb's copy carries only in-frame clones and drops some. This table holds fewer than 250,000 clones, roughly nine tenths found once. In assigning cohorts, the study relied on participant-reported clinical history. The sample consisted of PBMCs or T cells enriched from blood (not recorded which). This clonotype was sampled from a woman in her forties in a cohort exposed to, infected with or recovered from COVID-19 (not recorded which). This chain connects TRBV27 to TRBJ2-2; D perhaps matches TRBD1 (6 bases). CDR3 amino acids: CASSWTATNTGELFF. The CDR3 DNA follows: TGTGCCAGCAGTTGGACAGCAACGAACACCGGGGAGCTGTTTTTT.